Each of the 11 T cell receptor beta chains below was sequenced from the same sample in a study of blood T cell repertoires in COVID-19. Some clones are missing from TCRdb's copy, which holds only in-frame ones; the method was immunoSEQ multiplex PCR. The repertoire holds 95,000 to 100,000 clones, around 92% seen once, with about 5.7% in the top ten. Sequencing was performed on peripheral blood. The receptors stem from a man over 45 with active COVID-19.

The chain carries TRBV11-2 and TRBJ2-2; a weak D match, TRBD2 (6 bases). Trimming shortened V by 8 bases and J by 0 bases, and 16 bases separated the two germline ends. The CDR3 totals 16 residues. Per germline, CDR1 SGHAT and CDR2 FQNNGV. CDR3 region: CASGRTGTPNTGELFF. The CDR3 nucleotides read TGTGCCAGCGGGAGAACCGGGACTCCGAACACCGGGGAGCTGTTTTTT.

This sequence joins TRBV28 and TRBJ1-6; D is perhaps TRBD1 (5 bases). The CDR3 contains 13 residues. From germline, CDR1 is MDHEN and CDR2 SYDVKM. V was shortened by 6 bases and J by 7 bases, with 10 bases between the two germline ends. Here the CDR3 DNA reads TGTGCCAGCAGGCGGGACGGGAATTCACCCCTCCACTTT. The encoded protein is CASRRDGNSPLHF.

The V gene is TRBV4-1, the J gene TRBJ1-1, with 9 nucleotides matching TRBD1. This CDR3 contains 15 residues. V lost 4 bases to trimming and J lost 2 bases; unmatched junction nucleotides: 5. Germline lookup yields CDR1 MGHRA and CDR2 YSYEKL. The CDR3 here is CASSPGQGPNTEAFF. The CDR3 DNA follows: TGCGCCAGCAGCCCCGGACAGGGGCCCAACACTGAAGCTTTCTTT.

V usage is TRBV18 and J usage is TRBJ2-2; possible D gene TRBD2, 6 bases. The germline V gene has CDR1 KGHSH and CDR2 LQKENI. The CDR3 totals 18 residues. V was shortened by 6 bases and J by 5 bases, with 25 bases between the two germline ends. The CDR3 DNA reads as TGTGCCAGCTCGCTCTCCCGGAGGAGGGGCGCGTGGACCGGGGAGCTGTTTTTT. Translated: CASSLSRRRGAWTGELFF.

This clone appeared a single time. CDR3: CASSGGIEQYF. CDR3 sequence (DNA): TGTGCCAGCTCTGGCGGGATCGAGCAGTACTTC. The gene calls are TRBV6-6 and TRBJ2-7; D may be TRBD2 (6 bases). Deletions cut 8 bases from V and 6 bases from J, with 11 bases between. The CDR3 is made up of 11 amino acids. Germline V gene data show CDR1 as MNHNY and CDR2 as SVGAGI (reference sequence).

The chain is built from TRBV15 and TRBJ2-3; D might be TRBD1 (6 bases). CDR3 length: 14 amino acids. The ends were cut back, 4 bases at V and 3 bases at J, with 11 bases in the middle. Germline loops: CDR1 LNHNV, CDR2 YYDKDF (reference sequence). DNA for the CDR3: TGTGCCACCAGCAAACCGGACAGAACAGATACGCAGTATTTT. The encoded protein is CATSKPDRTDTQYF. Variable domain in full (rest from reference TRBV15 and TRBJ2-3): DAMVIQNPRYQVTQFGKPVTLSCSQTLNHNVMYWYQQKSSQAPKLLFHYYDKDFNNEADTPDNFQSRRPNTSFCFLDIRSPGLGDTAMYLCATSKPDRTDTQYFGPGTRLTVL.

The rearrangement uses TRBV11-2 and TRBJ2-7, with a possible D match to TRBD2 (6 bases). V was shortened by 5 bases and J by 2 bases, with 19 bases between the two germline ends. The germline V gene encodes CDR1 SGHAT and CDR2 FQNNGV. The CDR3 extends over 16 amino acids. In DNA form, the CDR3 reads TGTGCCAGCAGCCCCCTGCAGCGGAGGGGCCCCTACGAGCAGTACTTC. Protein sequence: CASSPLQRRGPYEQYF.

The genes are TRBV12-3 or TRBV12-4 and TRBJ1-3; no definite D call. CDR3 length: 13 residues. The V and J ends lost 9 bases and 0 bases respectively, with 9 bases between them. The CDR3 protein is CASRESSGNTIYF. CDR3 DNA sequence: TGTGCCAGTCGAGAGAGCTCTGGAAACACCATATATTTT.

This chain uses TRBV6-5 with TRBJ2-1, with 9 bases identical to TRBD2. In germline, CDR1 is MNHEY, CDR2 SVGAGI. The CDR3 loop spans 13 amino acids. The V segment lost 6 bases and the J segment 9 bases; nucleotides outside the gene matches: 6. CDR3 amino acids: CASRRTSATEQFF. Written as DNA, the CDR3 is TGTGCCAGCAGACGGACTAGCGCGACTGAGCAGTTCTTC.

The chain uses TRBV2 and TRBJ2-5; 9 bases line up with TRBD1. Per the germline V gene, CDR1 is SNHLY and CDR2 is FYNNEI. The V and J ends lost 6 bases and 3 bases, in that order; junction bases with no gene match: 8. The CDR3 length is 15 residues. The CDR3 bases are TGTGCCAGCAGCGCCGACAGGGGGAAGGAAGAGACCCAGTACTTC. Its translation: CASSADRGKEETQYF.

The chain employs TRBV6-2 or TRBV6-3 and TRBJ1-2; possibly TRBD1 for D (6 bases). Germline V gene data show CDR1 as MNHEY and CDR2 as SVGEGT. The CDR3 length is 15 residues. V dropped 0 bases and J dropped 4 bases, with 12 bases sitting between them. CDR3: CASSYSPQGPYGYTF. CDR3 coding DNA: TGTGCCAGCAGTTACTCTCCCCAGGGGCCCTATGGCTACACCTTC.